These 26 T cell receptor beta chains were all obtained from the same sample, sequenced in a study of blood T cell repertoires in COVID-19. Sequencing used immunoSEQ multiplex PCR; TCRdb keeps in-frame clones, though not all of them. This sample carries 24,000 or so clones, 87% of them seen once, and the ten largest clones take 25%. Sequencing was performed on peripheral blood. Receptors were obtained from a human donor with active COVID-19. The donor label of this sample is uncertain.

This chain links TRBV6-1 with TRBJ1-6; D call uncertain. V was clipped by 4 bases and J by 12 bases, with 25 bases between them. Germline CDR1 MNHNS, CDR2 SASEGT. The CDR3 covers 17 residues. CDR3 in amino acids: CASSVVSIVDSAEPLHF. The CDR3 DNA sequence: TGTGCCAGCAGTGTAGTATCGATAGTGGACTCGGCAGAACCCCTCCACTTT.

This clone is medium-sized. The genes are TRBV5-6 and TRBJ1-2; D possibly corresponds to TRBD1 (6 bases). V was trimmed by 2 bases and J by 7 bases, leaving 15 bases between them. Germline assignment: CDR1 SGHDT and CDR2 YYEEEE. The CDR3 spans 14 residues. This chain's CDR3 is CASSFGTGYVGYTF. CDR3 DNA sequence: TGTGCCAGCAGCTTCGGAACAGGGTATGTTGGCTACACCTTC.

Worth noting for this clone: The junction departs from germline at one end; a sequencing error may be responsible. The chain employs TRBV13 and TRBJ1-1; maybe TRBD1 (6 bases). In germline, CDR1 is PRHDT, CDR2 FYEKMQ (reference sequence). This CDR3 comprises 16 residues. The CDR3 region has the DNA TGTGCCAGCAGCCTAGGACACAGGGAGATGAACACTGAAGCTTTCTTT. It encodes CASSLGHREMNTEAFF.

The chain combines TRBV3-1 (or the pseudogene TRBV3-2) with TRBJ1-2; 8 bases match TRBD1. The germline gives CDR1 LGHDT, CDR2 YNNKEL (reference sequence). The CDR3 contains 15 residues. With 2 bases clipped from V and 5 bases from J, the junction kept 7 bases outside the gene matches. The CDR3 DNA follows: TGTGCCAGCAGCCAAAGAGGACAGGGCGAGTATGGCTACACCTTC. Encoded protein: CASSQRGQGEYGYTF.

V gene TRBV27 combines with J gene TRBJ1-6; the D gene is possibly TRBD1 (6 bases). Germline lookup yields CDR1 MNHEY and CDR2 SMNVEV (reference sequence). The ends were cut back, 10 bases at V and 7 bases at J, with 14 bases in the middle. CDR3 length: 13 residues. The DNA for the CDR3 is TGTGCCACTAGGGACACGGAGAATTCACCCCTCCACTTT. Encoded protein: CATRDTENSPLHF.

In DNA, the CDR3 is TGTGCCAGCAGTTACAGAAGGGGCTACGAGCAGTACTTC. Protein sequence: CASSYRRGYEQYF. The chain recombines TRBV6-5 with TRBJ2-7, with a possible D match to TRBD1 (5 bases). The CDR3 is 13 amino acids. Per germline, CDR1 MNHEY and CDR2 SVGAGI. Trimming took off 2 bases at V and 3 bases at J, with 8 bases between the two ends.

V is TRBV10-3 and J is TRBJ2-7, with D possibly being TRBD1 (7 bases). The CDR3 extends over 14 amino acids. The V end lost 8 bases, the J end lost 1 base, and 15 bases lay between the germline ends. Germline V gives CDR1 ENHRY, CDR2 SYGVKD. CDR3 DNA sequence: TGTGCCATCGGAGGGGGCGAGCGGTCCTACGAGCAGTACTTC. It encodes CAIGGGERSYEQYF.

On this clone itself: Additional DNA sequences in this sample encode the identical CDR3. The chain has TRBV19 and TRBJ2-5; a weak D match, TRBD1 (5 bases). CDR1 LNHDA and CDR2 SQIVND come from the germline V gene (reference sequence). The CDR3 loop spans 13 amino acids. Trimming removed 4 bases at V and 2 bases at J, with 8 bases between. The CDR3 protein is CASSTQGQETQYF. CDR3 DNA sequence: TGTGCCAGTAGTACCCAGGGTCAAGAGACCCAGTACTTC.

This rearrangement joins TRBV19 to TRBJ1-2; 10 bases agree with TRBD1. The CDR3 is made up of 15 amino acids. Trimming removed 6 bases from V and 7 bases from J; junction bases left unmatched: 11. Germline V gives CDR1 LNHDA, CDR2 SQIVND (reference sequence). The CDR3 DNA sequence: TGTGCCAGTAGGAAGACAGGGGGCGAGTTTGGTGGCTACACCTTC. This codes for CASRKTGGEFGGYTF.

The genes are TRBV5-1 and TRBJ1-3, with 8 bases matching TRBD1. The CDR3 runs to 17 residues. The germline CDR1 and CDR2 sequences are SGHRS and YFSETQ. Trimming cost V 5 bases and J 0 bases; bases outside gene matches: 10. This chain's CDR3 is CASSPGQGPHSGNTIYF. The CDR3 DNA sequence: TGCGCCAGCAGTCCTGGACAGGGCCCACACTCTGGAAACACCATATATTTT.

The chain is built from TRBV15 and TRBJ2-5, with 7 bases that match TRBD2. With 0 bases clipped from V and 4 bases from J, the junction kept 2 bases outside the gene matches. The CDR3 consists of 14 residues. Germline loops: CDR1 LNHNV, CDR2 YYDKDF (reference sequence). The CDR3 nucleotides read TGTGCCACCAGCAGAGACCCGGGGGGAGAGACCCAGTACTTC. This codes for CATSRDPGGETQYF.

V gene TRBV6-1 combines with J gene TRBJ2-2; no firm D call. The CDR3 length is 15 residues. Germline V gene lookup returns CDR1 MNHNS and CDR2 SASEGT. V shed 2 bases and J shed 1 base, with 8 bases lying between them. The CDR3 loop is CASSEYRLNTGELFF. DNA of the CDR3: TGTGCCAGCAGTGAATACCGACTGAACACCGGGGAGCTGTTTTTT.

CDR3: CASSLSSGATTDTQYF. Written as DNA, the CDR3 is TGTGCCAGCAGCTTATCTAGCGGAGCCACCACAGATACGCAGTATTTT. This chain uses TRBV13 with TRBJ2-3; 7 bases match TRBD2. CDR1 is PRHDT and CDR2 is FYEKMQ in the germline V gene (reference sequence). V shed 2 bases and J 2 bases; nucleotides not matched to a gene: 7. This CDR3 has 16 amino acids.

V gene TRBV18 combines with J gene TRBJ2-1, with D perhaps matching TRBD2 (5 bases). Deletions cut 3 bases from V and 7 bases from J, with 16 bases between. CDR1 and CDR2 (germline): KGHSH, LQKENI. The CDR3 contains 15 residues. CDR3 residues: CASSPYSAGRNEQFF. CDR3 DNA: TGTGCCAGCTCACCGTACTCGGCGGGCCGGAATGAGCAGTTCTTC.

This clone appeared a single time. This rearrangement joins TRBV6-5 to TRBJ2-7; tentative D call: TRBD1 (7 bases). Germline V lookup: CDR1 MNHEY, CDR2 SVGAGI. V lost 6 bases to trimming and J lost 6 bases, with 15 bases between them. The CDR3 runs to 13 residues. The chain's CDR3 is CASSAGGLSEQYF. CDR3 coding DNA: TGTGCCAGCAGCGCAGGGGGACTGAGCGAGCAGTACTTC.

The chain has TRBV3-1 (or the pseudogene TRBV3-2) and TRBJ2-3, with 12 nucleotides matching TRBD2. The J segment lost 2 bases and the V segment lost 6 bases, leaving 15 bases of the junction unmatched. Germline values: CDR1 LGHDT, CDR2 YNNKEL (reference sequence). The CDR3 totals 19 residues. The CDR3 is CASSPGRASGGAHTDTQYF. The DNA for the CDR3 is TGTGCCAGCAGTCCCGGTCGGGCTAGCGGGGGGGCCCACACAGATACGCAGTATTTT.

The V gene is TRBV12-3 or TRBV12-4, the J gene TRBJ2-7; D is possibly TRBD2 (5 bases). The CDR3 contains 13 residues. Trimming took off 3 bases at V and 3 bases at J, with 9 bases between the two ends. CDR3 loop: CASSLLGVYEQYF. The CDR3 DNA sequence: TGTGCCAGCAGTTTGCTGGGAGTCTACGAGCAGTACTTC.

The gene calls are TRBV25-1 and TRBJ1-2; TRBD1 matches 7 bases. V lost 3 bases, J lost 8 bases, and 6 bases stayed unmatched. The CDR3 contains 13 residues. CDR1 and CDR2 (germline): MGHDK, SYGVNS. The CDR3 here is CASSEGRGFGYTF. Written as DNA, the CDR3 is TGTGCCAGCAGTGAGGGCAGGGGGTTCGGCTACACCTTC.

The V and J genes are TRBV2 and TRBJ1-5; tentatively, D is TRBD1 (5 bases). Looked up from germline, CDR1 is SNHLY and CDR2 is FYNNEI. V gave up 6 bases and J gave up 2 bases, with 17 bases separating them. This CDR3 has 16 residues. As DNA, the CDR3 is TGTGCCAGCAGGGATGCCGGTAGGGGCGGCAATCAGCCCCAGCATTTT. This codes for CASRDAGRGGNQPQHF.

The chain recombines TRBV7-9 with TRBJ2-1, with D tentatively TRBD1 (6 bases). This CDR3 has 16 residues. The V gene's germline CDR1 is SEHNR and CDR2 FQNEAQ (reference sequence). Trimming pared 2 bases from V and 5 bases from J, leaving 16 bases between. For the CDR3, the DNA is TGTGCCAGCAGCTTACTCCCCAGACAGGATAACAATGAGCAGTTCTTC. Residues: CASSLLPRQDNNEQFF.

The rearrangement links TRBV10-3 to TRBJ2-7; TRBD1 aligns across 11 bases. The CDR3 has 14 amino acids. Germline loops: CDR1 ENHRY, CDR2 SYGVKD. V lost 6 bases, J lost 1 base, and 2 bases stayed unmatched. This chain's CDR3 is CAISGTGGSYEQYF. The CDR3 DNA is TGTGCCATCAGCGGGACAGGGGGTTCCTACGAGCAGTACTTC.

The gene calls are TRBV5-1 and TRBJ2-7; D gene ambiguous. Trimming cost V 4 bases and J 0 bases, with 5 bases left between them. CDR3 length: 12 residues. The germline gives CDR1 SGHRS, CDR2 YFSETQ. The CDR3 here is CASSLSSYEQYF. CDR3 DNA sequence: TGCGCCAGCAGCCTCAGCTCCTACGAGCAGTACTTC.

The CDR3 region is CSVSPGGPYTEAFF. CDR3 DNA: TGCAGCGTTTCCCCCGGAGGGCCCTACACTGAAGCTTTCTTT. This chain links TRBV29-1 with TRBJ1-1; D not resolved. Germline CDR1 is SQVTM and CDR2 is ANQGSEA. The V end lost 5 bases, the J end lost 3 bases, and 16 bases lay between the germline ends. The CDR3 is made up of 14 amino acids.

This clone was counted a few times. The chain uses TRBV13 and TRBJ2-2; 7 bases agree with TRBD1. J gave up 4 bases and V 6 bases, and 14 bases lay outside the gene matches. The germline CDR1 and CDR2 sequences are PRHDT and FYEKMQ (reference sequence). The CDR3 has 17 residues. In nucleotides, the CDR3 is TGTGCCAGCAGTCCAATTACAGGGGTTTCGCTCACCGGGGAGCTGTTTTTT. Translated, it gives CASSPITGVSLTGELFF.

The V gene is TRBV10-3, the J gene TRBJ2-5; 11 nucleotides line up with TRBD2. V trimming: 10 bases; J trimming: 2 bases; junction bases outside the gene matches: 3. This CDR3 has 13 amino acids. Germline V gene lookup returns CDR1 ENHRY and CDR2 SYGVKD. The CDR3 is CASSGGGQETQYF. The DNA for the CDR3 is TGTGCCAGTAGCGGGGGGGGGCAAGAGACCCAGTACTTC.

This clone appeared once. V gene TRBV6-5 combines with J gene TRBJ1-2; TRBD1 agrees at 7 bases. Germline CDR1 and CDR2: MNHEY and SVGAGI. J lost 5 bases, V lost 6 bases, and 3 bases had no gene match. The CDR3 covers 12 residues. This chain's CDR3 is CASSLQGYGYTF. The CDR3 region has the DNA TGTGCCAGCAGCTTACAGGGGTATGGCTACACCTTC.